These 14 T cell receptor beta chains originate from one sample sequenced in a study of T cells in Graves' hyperthyroidism and ophthalmopathy. Regions amplified from RNA transcripts were the TCR beta CDR3 regions. When the TCR CDR3 underwent first-round RT-PCR, the HTBI primer set was used. Each CDR3 protein is one row after TCRdb ran MiXCR on the multiplex PCR reads. Of some 490,000 distinct CDR3 sequences listed, 22% are singletons. Sample: blood. Source of these receptors: a woman between 65 and 79 years old with Graves' ophthalmopathy.

This clonotype came up many times. The CDR3 nucleotides read TGTGCCAGCAGCTTAATAGCGGGAGATACGCAGTATTTT. Its protein product is CASSLIAGDTQYF. The rearrangement links TRBV7-2 to TRBJ2-3; 7 nucleotides line up with TRBD2. CDR3 length: 13 amino acids. With V trimmed by 2 bases and J by 5 bases, 1 base remained unmatched. The germline CDR1 and CDR2 sequences are SGHTA and FQGNSA.

This clonotype was counted only a few times. The J gene is TRBJ2-1, the V gene TRBV5-1; 8 bases agree with TRBD2. This CDR3 is built from 13 residues. Germline V lookup: CDR1 SGHRS, CDR2 YFSETQ. The J segment lost 10 bases and the V segment lost 0 bases, leaving 3 bases of the junction unmatched. CDR3 nucleotide sequence: TGCGCCAGCAGCTTGGGACTAGCGTTAGAGCAGTTCTTC. This translates into CASSLGLALEQFF.

In the case of this clonotype: Germline is not matched at one junction end, which may reflect a read error. The rearrangement joins TRBV5-1 to TRBJ2-3; D assignment may be TRBD1 or TRBD2 (5 bases each). CDR3 length: 16 residues. The germline CDR1 and CDR2 sequences are SGHRS and YFSETQ. The CDR3 sequence: CASSPGLGASIDTQYF. Here the CDR3 DNA reads TGCGCCAGCAGCCCGGGTTTAGGGGCTAGCATAGATACGCAGTATTTT.

The J gene is TRBJ1-2, the V gene TRBV28; no reliable D call. Per germline, CDR1 MDHEN and CDR2 SYDVKM. The V end was cut by 3 bases, the J end by 5 bases, with 4 bases between. CDR3 length: 11 amino acids. The CDR3 DNA sequence: TGTGCCAGCAGTTTTGAGTATGGCTACACCTTC. Translation: CASSFEYGYTF.

There are a few counts of this clonotype. The rearrangement links TRBV4-3 to TRBJ2-2, with no clear D. From germline, CDR1 is LGHNA and CDR2 YSLEER. V shed 0 bases and J shed 8 bases, with 4 bases lying between them. The CDR3 sequence is 12 residues long. The CDR3 protein is CASSQDSGELFF. The DNA for the CDR3 is TGCGCCAGCAGCCAAGACAGTGGGGAGCTGTTTTTT.

In its sample, this clonotype was seen a few times. The CDR3 sequence is CASTNDRDYTEAFF. CDR3 nucleotides: TGTGCCAGTACCAATGACAGGGACTATACTGAAGCTTTCTTT. The chain joins TRBV19 to TRBJ1-1, with 7 bases matching TRBD1. Germline values: CDR1 LNHDA, CDR2 SQIVND (reference sequence). The length of the CDR3 is 14 residues. After removal of 7 bases from V and 5 bases from J, the junction contained 10 bases not matched to a gene.

The rearrangement uses TRBV4-1 and TRBJ2-3, with D perhaps matching TRBD1 (6 bases). The germline V gene has CDR1 MGHRA and CDR2 YSYEKL. The CDR3 consists of 15 residues. V lost 5 bases and J lost 3, with 15 bases in between. Here the CDR3 DNA reads TGCGCCAGCAGCTCCCGTCCAGGGGAGACAGATACGCAGTATTTT. It specifies CASSSRPGETDTQYF.

This sequence joins TRBV3-1 and TRBJ1-4, with 7 bases fitting TRBD1. After removal of 1 base from V and 8 bases from J, the junction contained 7 bases not matched to a gene. Germline CDR1 reads LGHDT; CDR2 reads YNNKEL (reference sequence). The CDR3 is 15 residues long. The chain's CDR3 is CASSQARDSREKLFF. The CDR3 region has the DNA TGTGCCAGCAGCCAAGCCCGGGACAGTCGAGAAAAACTGTTTTTT.

With regard to this clonotype: The conserved phenylalanine or tryptophan normally closing the CDR3 is absent here, so this likely arose from a read error. The rearrangement links TRBV3-1 to TRBJ2-1; 9 positions agree with TRBD2. The CDR3 is 19 residues long. Trimming took 0 bases from V and 0 from J; bases not matched to a gene: 9. Germline V gene data show CDR1 as LGHDT and CDR2 as YNNKEL (reference sequence). The CDR3 loop reads CASSQDASGITPSYNEQFL. The CDR3 DNA follows: TGTGCCAGCAGCCAAGATGCTAGCGGGATTACCCCCTCCTACAATGAGCAGTTCCTC.

This chain uses TRBV20-1 with TRBJ2-1; no clear D gene. Germline CDR1 is DFQATT and CDR2 is SNEGSKA (reference sequence). V lost 6 bases to trimming and J lost 4 bases, with 4 bases between them. The length of the CDR3 is 10 residues. CDR3 DNA: TGCAGTGCGTATTACAATGAGCAGTTCTTC. Translation: CSAYYNEQFF.

Ten or more counts support this clonotype. J is TRBJ2-4 and V is TRBV2, with 9 bases that match TRBD1. CDR3 length: 15 residues. Germline assignment: CDR1 SNHLY and CDR2 FYNNEI. With V trimmed by 6 bases and J by 7 bases, 10 bases remained unmatched. DNA of the CDR3: TGTGCCAGCAGGGGGACTGGGACAGGGAGGAACATTCAGTACTTC. Translated, it gives CASRGTGTGRNIQYF.

V is TRBV5-1 and J is TRBJ2-7; D uncertain. Trimming removed 5 bases at V and 0 bases at J, with 9 bases between. The CDR3 runs to 13 residues. From germline, CDR1 is SGHRS and CDR2 YFSETQ. The CDR3 region is CASRPGASYEQYF. The CDR3 DNA reads TGCGCCAGCAGACCAGGAGCCTCCTACGAGCAGTACTTC.

The chain employs TRBV6-1 and TRBJ2-5, with 7 positions matching TRBD2. Trimming cost V 6 bases and J 5 bases; bases outside gene matches: 9. The CDR3 has 14 residues. Germline CDR1 MNHNS, CDR2 SASEGT. CDR3 region: CASRGGGDTETQYF. CDR3 nucleotide sequence: TGTGCCAGCAGGGGCGGGGGAGATACGGAGACCCAGTACTTC.

This chain links TRBV19 with TRBJ2-5; 7 nucleotides agree with TRBD1. This CDR3 contains 15 residues. Unmatched junction bases numbered 10, after V lost 4 bases and J lost 5 bases. The germline CDR1 and CDR2 sequences are LNHDA and SQIVND (reference sequence). In nucleotides, the CDR3 is TGTGCCAGTAGTACCCCACGGACAGGCGGTGAGACCCAGTACTTC. Encoded protein: CASSTPRTGGETQYF.